This T cell receptor beta chain stems from a study of technical replicates of blood from several donors. The length of the CDR3 is 14 residues. CDR1 and CDR2 from the germline V gene are LNHNV and YYDKDF (reference sequence). V shed 3 bases, J shed 5 bases, and the junction held 1 base outside the gene matches. Repertoires were generated with immunoSEQ multiplex PCR, while TCRdb's copy carries only in-frame clones and drops some. The repertoire holds about 73,000 clones, with 90% to 95% as singletons. V gene TRBV15 combines with J gene TRBJ2-1, with 10 bases identical to TRBD1. The sequence was obtained from a human donor in good health. Some clones in this sample may be carry-over from other donors' samples. Input material: PBMCs. In DNA, the CDR3 is TGTGCCACCAGCAGGGGGACAGGGGACAATGAGCAGTTCTTC. Translating it yields CATSRGTGDNEQFF.